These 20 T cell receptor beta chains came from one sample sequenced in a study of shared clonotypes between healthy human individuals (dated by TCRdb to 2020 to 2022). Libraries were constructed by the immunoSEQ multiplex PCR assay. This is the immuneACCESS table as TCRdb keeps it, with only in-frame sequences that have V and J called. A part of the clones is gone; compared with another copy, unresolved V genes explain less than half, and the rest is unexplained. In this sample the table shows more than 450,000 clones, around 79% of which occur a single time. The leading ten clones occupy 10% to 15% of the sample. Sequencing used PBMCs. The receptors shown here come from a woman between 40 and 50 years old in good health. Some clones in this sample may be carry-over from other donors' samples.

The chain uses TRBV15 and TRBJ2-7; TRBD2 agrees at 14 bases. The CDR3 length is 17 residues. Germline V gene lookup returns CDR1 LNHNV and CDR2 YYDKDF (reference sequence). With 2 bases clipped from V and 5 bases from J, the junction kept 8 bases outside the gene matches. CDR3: CATSRSRTSGRRDEQYF. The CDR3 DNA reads TGTGCCACCAGCAGATCCCGGACTAGCGGGAGGCGAGACGAGCAGTACTTC.

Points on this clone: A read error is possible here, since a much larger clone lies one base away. As DNA, the CDR3 is TGCAGCGTGGCTCGGGGCGTCCACTCTGGGGCCAACGTCCTGACTTTC. Its protein is CSVARGVHSGANVLTF. The chain links TRBV29-1 to TRBJ2-6; possibly TRBD1 or TRBD2 for D (5 bases each). V was cut by 6 bases and J by 0 bases, with 15 bases left in between. This CDR3 is built from 16 residues. Looked up from germline, CDR1 is SQVTM and CDR2 is ANQGSEA.

The CDR3 sequence: CSVNRGETQYF. CDR3 bases: TGCAGCGTTAACAGGGGGGAGACCCAGTACTTC. The V gene is TRBV29-1, the J gene TRBJ2-5, with 8 positions matching TRBD1. The J segment lost 5 bases and the V segment lost 5 bases, leaving 1 base of the junction unmatched. This CDR3 has 11 residues. Germline lookup yields CDR1 SQVTM and CDR2 ANQGSEA.

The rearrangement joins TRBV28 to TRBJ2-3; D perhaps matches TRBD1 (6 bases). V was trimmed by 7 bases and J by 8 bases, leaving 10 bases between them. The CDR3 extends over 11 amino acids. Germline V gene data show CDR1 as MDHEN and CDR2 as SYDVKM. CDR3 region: CASNRGGTQYF. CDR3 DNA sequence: TGTGCCAGCAATCGAGGGGGTACGCAGTATTTT.

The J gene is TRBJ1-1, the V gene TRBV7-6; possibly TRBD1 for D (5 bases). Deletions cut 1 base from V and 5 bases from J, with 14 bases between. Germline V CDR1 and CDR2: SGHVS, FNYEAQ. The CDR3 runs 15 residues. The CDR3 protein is CASSLDPQGVTEAFF. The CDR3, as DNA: TGTGCCAGCAGCTTAGATCCCCAGGGAGTAACTGAAGCTTTCTTT.

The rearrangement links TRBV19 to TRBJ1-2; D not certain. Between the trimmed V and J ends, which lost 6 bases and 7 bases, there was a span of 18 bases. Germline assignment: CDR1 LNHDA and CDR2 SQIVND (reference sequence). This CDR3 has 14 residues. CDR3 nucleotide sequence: TGTGCCAGTAGACTTTCGGCAAGCGGAGGTGGCTACACCTTC. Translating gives CASRLSASGGGYTF.

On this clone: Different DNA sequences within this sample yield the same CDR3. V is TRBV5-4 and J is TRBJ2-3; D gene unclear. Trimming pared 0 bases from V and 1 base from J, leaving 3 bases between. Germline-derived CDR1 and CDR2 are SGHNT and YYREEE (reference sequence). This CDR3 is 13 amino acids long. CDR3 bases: TGTGCCAGCAGCTTGGCTGGCACAGATACGCAGTATTTT. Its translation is CASSLAGTDTQYF.

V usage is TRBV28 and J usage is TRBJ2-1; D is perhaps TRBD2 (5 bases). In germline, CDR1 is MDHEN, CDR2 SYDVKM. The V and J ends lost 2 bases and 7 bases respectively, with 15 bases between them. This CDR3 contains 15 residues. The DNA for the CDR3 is TGTGCCAGCAGTTTACGTCTCGGGCCGGGGAATGAGCAGTTCTTC. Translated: CASSLRLGPGNEQFF.

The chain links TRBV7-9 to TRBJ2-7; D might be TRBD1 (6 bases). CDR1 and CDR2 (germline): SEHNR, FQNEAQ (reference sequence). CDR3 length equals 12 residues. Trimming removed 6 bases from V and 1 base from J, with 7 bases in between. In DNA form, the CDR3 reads TGTGCCAGCAGTACAGGGTCCTACGAGCAGTACTTC. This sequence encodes CASSTGSYEQYF.

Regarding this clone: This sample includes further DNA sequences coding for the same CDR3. CDR3 amino acids: CASSQFYEQYF. CDR3 coding DNA: TGTGCCAGCAGCCAGTTCTACGAGCAGTACTTC. The chain carries TRBV14 and TRBJ2-7; D gene ambiguous. Germline CDR1 and CDR2: SGHDN and FVKESK. The V gene lost 3 bases and the J gene lost 3 bases, with 3 bases spanning the gap. The CDR3 length is 11 residues.

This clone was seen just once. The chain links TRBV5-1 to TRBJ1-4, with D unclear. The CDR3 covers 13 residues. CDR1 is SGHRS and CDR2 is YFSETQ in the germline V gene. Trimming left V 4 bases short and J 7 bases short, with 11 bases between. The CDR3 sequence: CASSPIVGEKLFF. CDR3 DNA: TGCGCCAGCAGCCCTATAGTAGGTGAAAAACTGTTTTTT.

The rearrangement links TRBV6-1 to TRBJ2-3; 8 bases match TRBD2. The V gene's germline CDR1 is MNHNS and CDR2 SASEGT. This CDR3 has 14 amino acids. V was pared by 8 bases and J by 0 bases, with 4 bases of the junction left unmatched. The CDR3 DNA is TGTGCCAGCCTGCGGGGGGTTAGCACAGATACGCAGTATTTT. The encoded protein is CASLRGVSTDTQYF.

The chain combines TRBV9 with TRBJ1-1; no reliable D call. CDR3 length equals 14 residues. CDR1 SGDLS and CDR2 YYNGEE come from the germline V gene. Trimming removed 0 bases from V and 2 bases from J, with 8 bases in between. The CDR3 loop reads CASSVAPGNTEAFF. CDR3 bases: TGTGCCAGCAGCGTAGCGCCAGGTAACACTGAAGCTTTCTTT.

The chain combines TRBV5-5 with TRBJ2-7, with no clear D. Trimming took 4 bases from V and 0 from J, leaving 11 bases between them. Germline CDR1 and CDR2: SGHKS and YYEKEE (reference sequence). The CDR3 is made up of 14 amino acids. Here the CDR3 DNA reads TGTGCCAGCAGCCCAGGACCGAGCTCCTACGAGCAGTACTTC. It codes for CASSPGPSSYEQYF.

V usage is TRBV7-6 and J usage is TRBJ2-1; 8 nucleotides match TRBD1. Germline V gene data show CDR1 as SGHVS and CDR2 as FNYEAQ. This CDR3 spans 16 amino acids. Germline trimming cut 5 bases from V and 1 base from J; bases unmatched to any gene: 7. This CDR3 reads CASSPRTGRSYNEQFF. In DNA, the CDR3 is TGTGCCAGCAGCCCCCGGACAGGGAGGTCCTACAATGAGCAGTTCTTC. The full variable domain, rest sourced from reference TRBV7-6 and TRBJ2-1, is GAGVSQSPRYKVTKRGQDVALRCDPISGHVSLYWYRQALGQGPEFLTYFNYEAQQDKSGLPNDRFSAERPEGSISTLTIQRTEQRDSAMYRCASSPRTGRSYNEQFFGPGTRLTVL.

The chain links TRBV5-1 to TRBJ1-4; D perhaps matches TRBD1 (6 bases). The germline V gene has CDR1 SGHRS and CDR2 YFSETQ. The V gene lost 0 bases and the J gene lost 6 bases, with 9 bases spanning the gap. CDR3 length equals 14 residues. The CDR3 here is CASSLEQGHEKLFF. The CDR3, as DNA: TGCGCCAGCAGCTTGGAACAGGGACATGAAAAACTGTTTTTT.

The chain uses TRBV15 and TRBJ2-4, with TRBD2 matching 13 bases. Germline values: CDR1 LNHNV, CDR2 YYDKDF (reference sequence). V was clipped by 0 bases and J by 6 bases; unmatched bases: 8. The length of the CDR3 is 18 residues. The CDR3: CATSRDPGLAGEGNIQYF. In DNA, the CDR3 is TGTGCCACCAGCAGAGATCCCGGACTAGCGGGAGAAGGAAACATTCAGTACTTC.

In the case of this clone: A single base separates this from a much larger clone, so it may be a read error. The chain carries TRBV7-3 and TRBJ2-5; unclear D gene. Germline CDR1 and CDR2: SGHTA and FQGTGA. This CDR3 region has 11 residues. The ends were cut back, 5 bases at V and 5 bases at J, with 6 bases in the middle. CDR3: CASSQGETQYF. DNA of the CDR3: TGTGCCAGCAGCCAAGGGGAGACCCAGTACTTC.

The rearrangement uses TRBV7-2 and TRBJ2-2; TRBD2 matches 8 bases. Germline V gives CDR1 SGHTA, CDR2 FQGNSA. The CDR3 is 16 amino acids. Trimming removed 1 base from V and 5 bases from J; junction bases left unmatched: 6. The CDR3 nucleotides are TGTGCCAGCAGCTTAGGGTTGGCTAGCGGGACCGGGGAGCTGTTTTTT. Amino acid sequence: CASSLGLASGTGELFF.

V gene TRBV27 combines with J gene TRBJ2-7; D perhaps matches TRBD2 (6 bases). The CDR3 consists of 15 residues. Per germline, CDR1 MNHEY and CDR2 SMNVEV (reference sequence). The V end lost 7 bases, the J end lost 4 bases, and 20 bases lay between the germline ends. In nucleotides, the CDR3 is TGTGCCAGCACTAAGACCGGGGGACGACCTTACGAGCAGTACTTC. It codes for CASTKTGGRPYEQYF.